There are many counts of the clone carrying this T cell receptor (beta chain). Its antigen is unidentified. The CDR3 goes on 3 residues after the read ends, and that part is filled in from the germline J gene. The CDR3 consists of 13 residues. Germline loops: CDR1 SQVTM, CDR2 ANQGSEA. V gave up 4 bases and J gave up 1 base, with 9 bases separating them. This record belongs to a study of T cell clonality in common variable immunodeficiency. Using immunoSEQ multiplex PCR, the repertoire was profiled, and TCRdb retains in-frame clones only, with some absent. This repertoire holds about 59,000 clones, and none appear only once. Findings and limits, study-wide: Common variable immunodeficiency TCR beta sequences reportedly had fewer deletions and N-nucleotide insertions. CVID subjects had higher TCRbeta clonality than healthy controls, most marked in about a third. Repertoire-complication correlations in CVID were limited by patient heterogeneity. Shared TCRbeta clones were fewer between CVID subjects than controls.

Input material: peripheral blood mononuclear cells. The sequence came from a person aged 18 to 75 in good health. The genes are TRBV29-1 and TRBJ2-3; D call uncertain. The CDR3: CSVVIRGTDTQYF. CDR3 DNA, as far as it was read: TGCAGCGTTGTTATCCGGGGCACAGATACG.